One and the same sample provided the 20 T cell receptor beta chains below, sequenced in a study of cytomegalovirus exposure and HLA in healthy donors. The PCR was carried out with 60 Vbeta primers and 13 Jbeta primers. Sequenced by immunoSEQ multiplex PCR; TCRdb stores in-frame clones only, minus some. Found here are 45,000 to 55,000 clones, 80% of them singletons; the top ten hold around 8%. The sequencing sample was made of PBMCs. The receptors were sampled from a man aged 25-40 years in good health and CMV-seropositive.

The chain employs TRBV7-8 and TRBJ2-2; D is unclear. V was pared by 3 bases and J by 0 bases, with 8 bases between. Germline CDR1 reads SGHVS; CDR2 reads FQNEAQ. This CDR3 is 15 amino acids long. CDR3 coding DNA: TGTGCCAGCAGCTTCAGTCCCGCGAACACCGGGGAGCTGTTTTTT. Residues: CASSFSPANTGELFF.

The genes are TRBV19 and TRBJ1-3; TRBD1 might be the D (5 bases). Germline V lookup: CDR1 LNHDA, CDR2 SQIVND (reference sequence). Trimming took off 5 bases at V and 4 bases at J, with 15 bases between the two ends. The CDR3 loop spans 15 amino acids. The CDR3 DNA reads as TGTGCCAGTAGTCAGGGTGGCGCTGGAGGAAACACCATATATTTT. Amino acids: CASSQGGAGGNTIYF.

The rearrangement joins TRBV27 to TRBJ2-7, with 8 bases that match TRBD2. J lost 4 bases, V lost 6 bases, and 8 bases had no gene match. The germline gives CDR1 MNHEY, CDR2 SMNVEV (reference sequence). The CDR3 is 14 residues long. CDR3 loop: CASRPGLDTYEQYF. The CDR3 region has the DNA TGTGCCAGCAGGCCGGGACTAGATACTTACGAGCAGTACTTC.

This chain connects TRBV28 to TRBJ1-4; TRBD1 aligns across 8 bases. Germline-derived CDR1 and CDR2 are MDHEN and SYDVKM. V was clipped by 1 base and J by 10 bases; unmatched bases: 14. The CDR3 has 17 residues. The chain's CDR3 is CASSLFGLAGGFGKLFF. In DNA, the CDR3 is TGTGCCAGCAGTTTATTTGGATTGGCAGGGGGCTTTGGAAAACTGTTTTTT.

The chain couples TRBV5-4 to TRBJ2-5; 13 bases line up with TRBD2. This CDR3 has 17 residues. The germline gives CDR1 SGHNT, CDR2 YYREEE (reference sequence). After removal of 4 bases from V and 2 bases from J, the junction contained 8 bases not matched to a gene. CDR3: CASSLGGTSGVQETQYF. CDR3 DNA sequence: TGTGCCAGCAGCCTGGGGGGGACTAGCGGGGTGCAAGAGACCCAGTACTTC.

The chain combines TRBV13 with TRBJ2-6; 8 bases map to TRBD1. CDR3 length: 17 residues. The ends lost 5 bases at V and 1 base at J; junction bases unmatched: 7. Germline values: CDR1 PRHDT, CDR2 FYEKMQ (reference sequence). This CDR3 reads CASSEDRVRSGANVLTF. The CDR3 region has the DNA TGTGCCAGCAGCGAGGACAGGGTCAGGTCTGGGGCCAACGTCCTGACTTTC.

The chain has TRBV5-6 and TRBJ1-1, with a tentative D call TRBD1 (5 bases). The length of the CDR3 is 16 residues. Germline CDR1 SGHDT, CDR2 YYEEEE. Trimming pared 4 bases from V and 0 bases from J, leaving 16 bases between. CDR3 DNA: TGTGCCAGCAGCCTATGGGGGACTTTCCTGAACACTGAAGCTTTCTTT. Translated, it gives CASSLWGTFLNTEAFF.

The chain uses TRBV7-3 and TRBJ2-7; a possible D gene is TRBD1 (6 bases). Deletions cut 4 bases from V and 3 bases from J, with 16 bases between. Germline V gene lookup returns CDR1 SGHTA and CDR2 FQGTGA. This CDR3 spans 15 amino acids. CDR3 region: CASSYTGAGDYEQYF. The CDR3 nucleotides are TGTGCCAGCAGCTACACCGGGGCAGGGGACTACGAGCAGTACTTC. The full variable domain, with the rest looked up from reference TRBV7-3 and TRBJ2-7, is GAGVSQTPSNKVTEKGKYVELRCDPISGHTALYWYRQSLGQGPEFLIYFQGTGAADDSGLPNDRFFAVRPEGSVSTLKIQRTERGDSAVYLCASSYTGAGDYEQYFGPGTRLTVT.

To note about this clone: Different DNA sequences within this sample yield the same CDR3. The V gene is TRBV7-6, the J gene TRBJ1-1; D ambiguous. Germline-derived CDR1 and CDR2 are SGHVS and FNYEAQ. The CDR3 totals 13 residues. Trimming took off 2 bases at V and 2 bases at J, with 6 bases between the two ends. The CDR3: CASSLSVNTEAFF. Here the CDR3 DNA reads TGTGCCAGCAGCTTATCAGTCAACACTGAAGCTTTCTTT.

The V gene is TRBV9, the J gene TRBJ2-3, with TRBD2 matching 14 bases. Germline lookup yields CDR1 SGDLS and CDR2 YYNGEE. V trimming: 0 bases; J trimming: 0 bases; junction bases outside the gene matches: 6. CDR3 length equals 19 residues. This CDR3 reads CASSVDGTSGGYSTDTQYF. In DNA, the CDR3 is TGTGCCAGCAGCGTAGATGGGACTAGCGGGGGCTATAGCACAGATACGCAGTATTTT.

V gene TRBV28 combines with J gene TRBJ1-2; no clear D gene. The length of the CDR3 is 12 residues. The germline V gene has CDR1 MDHEN and CDR2 SYDVKM. Trimming shortened V by 5 bases and J by 1 base, and 5 bases separated the two germline ends. The CDR3, as DNA: TGTGCCAGCAGTATTAGTAACTATGGCTACACCTTC. It is translated as CASSISNYGYTF.

The genes are TRBV7-9 and TRBJ1-5; D is perhaps TRBD1 (5 bases). The CDR3 covers 13 residues. Trimming took 5 bases from V and 7 from J, leaving 12 bases between them. The germline V gene encodes CDR1 SEHNR and CDR2 FQNEAQ (reference sequence). The CDR3 reads CASSPLGAQPQHF. The CDR3 nucleotides read TGTGCCAGCAGCCCCTTAGGGGCACAGCCCCAGCATTTT.

The chain joins TRBV7-2 to TRBJ2-1; 10 bases are a match to TRBD2. The trim removed 2 bases at V and 4 bases at J, leaving 11 bases unmatched. Per the germline V gene, CDR1 is SGHTA and CDR2 is FQGNSA. The CDR3 is 18 residues long. Here the CDR3 DNA reads TGTGCCAGCAGCTTACGACCCCCGACTAGCGGGTTATACAATGAGCAGTTCTTC. Its protein is CASSLRPPTSGLYNEQFF.

This chain uses TRBV5-8 with TRBJ2-3, with 10 bases identical to TRBD1. Germline V gives CDR1 SGHTS, CDR2 YDEGEE. This CDR3 comprises 16 residues. V lost 0 bases, J lost 7 bases, and 8 bases stayed unmatched. The CDR3 is CASSLGDGQGVNTQYF. CDR3 nucleotides: TGTGCCAGCAGCTTGGGGGATGGACAGGGGGTGAATACGCAGTATTTT. The variable domain in full, completed from reference TRBV5-8 and TRBJ2-3, reads EAGVTQSPTHLIKTRGQQATLRCSPISGHTSVYWYQQALGLGLQFLLWYDEGEERNRGNFPPRFSGRQFPNYSSELNVNALELEDSALYLCASSLGDGQGVNTQYFGPGTRLTVL.

This chain uses TRBV10-3 with TRBJ2-7; D possibly corresponds to TRBD2 (5 bases). CDR3 length equals 13 residues. The V gene's germline CDR1 is ENHRY and CDR2 SYGVKD. Trimming stripped 6 bases from V and 2 bases from J, with 11 bases between. CDR3 sequence: CAIRAGGTYEQYF. CDR3 nucleotide sequence: TGTGCCATCAGAGCTGGAGGTACCTACGAGCAGTACTTC.

V usage is TRBV5-1 and J usage is TRBJ1-1, with no clear D. CDR1 and CDR2 (germline): SGHRS, YFSETQ. Trimming took 0 bases from V and 0 from J, leaving 12 bases between them. The CDR3 has 16 residues. This chain's CDR3 is CASSLESTNMNTEAFF. The CDR3 DNA is TGCGCCAGCAGCTTGGAGTCGACAAACATGAACACTGAAGCTTTCTTT.

This rearrangement joins TRBV6-6 to TRBJ1-6; D might be TRBD1 (6 bases). The CDR3 runs to 16 residues. CDR1 is MNHNY and CDR2 is SVGAGI in the germline V gene (reference sequence). V was cut by 0 bases and J by 7 bases, with 13 bases left in between. CDR3 residues: CASSYSGGAWNSPLHF. CDR3 in DNA: TGTGCCAGCAGTTACTCCGGGGGGGCATGGAATTCACCCCTCCACTTT.

This rearrangement joins TRBV6-1 to TRBJ2-5, with 9 bases lining up with TRBD2. The length of the CDR3 is 16 residues. Unmatched junction bases numbered 6, after V lost 3 bases and J lost 1 base. CDR1 is MNHNS and CDR2 is SASEGT in the germline V gene. CDR3 residues: CASSEGPAGGQETQYF. DNA of the CDR3: TGTGCCAGCAGTGAGGGCCCAGCGGGGGGCCAAGAGACCCAGTACTTC.

V is TRBV13 and J is TRBJ2-6, with 10 bases lining up with TRBD1. J was trimmed by 0 bases and V by 4 bases; bases with no gene match: 3. Germline V gene data show CDR1 as PRHDT and CDR2 as FYEKMQ (reference sequence). The CDR3 covers 17 residues. CDR3 amino acids: CASSSGTGVSGANVLTF. CDR3 DNA sequence: TGTGCCAGCAGCTCCGGGACAGGGGTCTCTGGGGCCAACGTCCTGACTTTC.

The chain links TRBV9 to TRBJ2-3; D is possibly TRBD1 (5 bases). The CDR3 extends over 15 amino acids. The V gene's germline CDR1 is SGDLS and CDR2 YYNGEE. Trimming shortened V by 3 bases and J by 3 bases, and 14 bases separated the two germline ends. The CDR3 loop reads CASSADSSATDTQYF. In nucleotides, the CDR3 is TGTGCCAGCAGCGCAGACAGCTCGGCAACAGATACGCAGTATTTT.